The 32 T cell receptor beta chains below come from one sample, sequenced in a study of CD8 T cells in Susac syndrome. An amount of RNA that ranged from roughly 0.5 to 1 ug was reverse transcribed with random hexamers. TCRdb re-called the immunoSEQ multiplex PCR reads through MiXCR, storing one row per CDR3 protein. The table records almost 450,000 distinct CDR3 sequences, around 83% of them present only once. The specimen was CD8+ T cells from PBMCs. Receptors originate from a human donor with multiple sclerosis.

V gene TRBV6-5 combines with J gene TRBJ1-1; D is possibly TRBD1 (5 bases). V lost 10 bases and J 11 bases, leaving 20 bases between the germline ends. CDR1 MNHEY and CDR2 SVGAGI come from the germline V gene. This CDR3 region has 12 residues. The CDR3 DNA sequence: TGTGCCACCAGGCCGCCCCGAGGGGTTGCTTTCTTT. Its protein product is CATRPPRGVAFF.

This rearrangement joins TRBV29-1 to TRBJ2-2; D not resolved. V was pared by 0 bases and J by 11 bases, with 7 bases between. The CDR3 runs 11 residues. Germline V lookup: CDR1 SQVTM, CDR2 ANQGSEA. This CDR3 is CSVEEGYELFF. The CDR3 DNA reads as TGCAGCGTTGAAGAAGGGTATGAGCTGTTTTTT.

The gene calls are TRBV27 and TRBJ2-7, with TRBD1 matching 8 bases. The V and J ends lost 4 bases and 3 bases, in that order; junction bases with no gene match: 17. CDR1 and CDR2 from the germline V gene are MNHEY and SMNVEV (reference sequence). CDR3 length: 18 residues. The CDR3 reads CASSSSGTGAWPFYEQYF. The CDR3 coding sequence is TGTGCCAGCAGTTCTTCCGGGACAGGAGCCTGGCCTTTCTACGAGCAGTACTTC.

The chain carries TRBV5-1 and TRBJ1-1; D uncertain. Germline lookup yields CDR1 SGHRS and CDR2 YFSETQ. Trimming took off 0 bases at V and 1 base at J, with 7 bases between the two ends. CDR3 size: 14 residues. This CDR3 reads CASSLVQENTEAFF. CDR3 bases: TGCGCCAGCAGCTTGGTTCAGGAGAACACTGAAGCTTTCTTT.

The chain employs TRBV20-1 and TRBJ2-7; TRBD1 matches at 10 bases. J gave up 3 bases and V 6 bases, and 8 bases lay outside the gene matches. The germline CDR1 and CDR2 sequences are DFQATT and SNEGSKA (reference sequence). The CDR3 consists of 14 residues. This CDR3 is CSALIWTGGYEQYF. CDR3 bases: TGCAGTGCACTGATTTGGACAGGGGGCTACGAGCAGTACTTC.

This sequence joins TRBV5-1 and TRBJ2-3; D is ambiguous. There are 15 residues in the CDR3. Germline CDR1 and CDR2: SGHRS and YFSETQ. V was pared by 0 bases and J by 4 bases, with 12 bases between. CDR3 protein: CASSLVAAEADTQYF. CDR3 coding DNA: TGCGCCAGCAGCTTGGTGGCAGCTGAGGCAGATACGCAGTATTTT.

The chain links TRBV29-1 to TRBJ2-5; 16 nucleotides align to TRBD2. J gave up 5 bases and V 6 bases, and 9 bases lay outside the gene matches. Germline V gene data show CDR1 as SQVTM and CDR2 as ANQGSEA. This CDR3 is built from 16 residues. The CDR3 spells CSVGTSGGAGLETQYF. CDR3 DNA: TGCAGCGTAGGGACTAGCGGGGGGGCAGGATTGGAGACCCAGTACTTC.

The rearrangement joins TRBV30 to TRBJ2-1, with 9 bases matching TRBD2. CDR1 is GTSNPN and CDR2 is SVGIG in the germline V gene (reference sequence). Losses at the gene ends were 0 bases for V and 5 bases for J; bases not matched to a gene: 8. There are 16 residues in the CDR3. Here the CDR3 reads CAWSVPLREGHNEQFF. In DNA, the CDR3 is TGTGCCTGGAGTGTACCTCTGCGGGAGGGCCACAATGAGCAGTTCTTC.

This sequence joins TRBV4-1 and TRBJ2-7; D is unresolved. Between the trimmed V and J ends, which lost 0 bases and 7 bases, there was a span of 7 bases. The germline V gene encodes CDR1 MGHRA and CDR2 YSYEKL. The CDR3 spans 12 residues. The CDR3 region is CASSQDGREQYF. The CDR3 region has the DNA TGCGCCAGCAGCCAAGATGGAAGGGAGCAGTACTTC.

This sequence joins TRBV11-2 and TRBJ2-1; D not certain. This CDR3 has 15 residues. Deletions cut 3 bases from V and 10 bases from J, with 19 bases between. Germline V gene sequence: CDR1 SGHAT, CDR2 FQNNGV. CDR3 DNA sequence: TGTGCCAGCAGCTTTCTGGGCAGCCCTTTCGGGGAGCAGTTCTTC. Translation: CASSFLGSPFGEQFF.

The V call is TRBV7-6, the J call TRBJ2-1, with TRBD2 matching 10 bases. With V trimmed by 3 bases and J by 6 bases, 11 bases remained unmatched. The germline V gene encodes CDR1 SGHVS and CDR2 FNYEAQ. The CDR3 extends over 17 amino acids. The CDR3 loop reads CASSFATIAGGSNEQFF. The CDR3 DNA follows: TGTGCCAGCAGCTTCGCTACTATAGCGGGAGGATCCAATGAGCAGTTCTTC.

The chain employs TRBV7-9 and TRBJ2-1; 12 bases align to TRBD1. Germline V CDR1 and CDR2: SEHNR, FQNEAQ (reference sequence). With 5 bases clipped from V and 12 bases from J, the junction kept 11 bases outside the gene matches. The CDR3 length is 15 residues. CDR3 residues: CASSVGTGGIEWQFF. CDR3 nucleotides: TGTGCCAGCAGCGTGGGGACAGGGGGCATCGAATGGCAGTTCTTC.

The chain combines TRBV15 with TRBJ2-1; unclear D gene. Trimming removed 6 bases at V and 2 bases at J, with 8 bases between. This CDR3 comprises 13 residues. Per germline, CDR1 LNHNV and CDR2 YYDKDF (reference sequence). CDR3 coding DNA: TGTGCCACCAGGGGTGGAACCTACAATGAGCAGTTCTTC. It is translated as CATRGGTYNEQFF. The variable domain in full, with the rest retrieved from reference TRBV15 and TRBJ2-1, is DAMVIQNPRYQVTQFGKPVTLSCSQTLNHNVMYWYQQKSSQAPKLLFHYYDKDFNNEADTPDNFQSRRPNTSFCFLDIRSPGLGDTAMYLCATRGGTYNEQFFGPGTRLTVL.

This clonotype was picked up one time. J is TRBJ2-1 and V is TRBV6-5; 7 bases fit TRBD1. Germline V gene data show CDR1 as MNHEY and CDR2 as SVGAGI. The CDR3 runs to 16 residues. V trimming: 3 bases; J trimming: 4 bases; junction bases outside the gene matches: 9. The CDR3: CASSYHPGGLYNEQFF. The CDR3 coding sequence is TGTGCCAGCAGTTATCATCCAGGGGGTTTATACAATGAGCAGTTCTTC.

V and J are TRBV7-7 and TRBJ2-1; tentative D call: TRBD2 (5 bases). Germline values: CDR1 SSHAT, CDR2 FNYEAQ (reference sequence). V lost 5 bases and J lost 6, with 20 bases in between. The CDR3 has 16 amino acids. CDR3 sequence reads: CASSPLRTVEGNEQFF. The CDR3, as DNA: TGTGCCAGCAGCCCTTTAAGGACCGTAGAGGGCAATGAGCAGTTCTTC.

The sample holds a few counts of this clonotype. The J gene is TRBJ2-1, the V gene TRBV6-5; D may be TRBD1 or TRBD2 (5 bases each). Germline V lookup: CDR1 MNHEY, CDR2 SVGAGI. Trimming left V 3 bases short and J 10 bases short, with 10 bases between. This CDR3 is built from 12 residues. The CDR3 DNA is TGTGCCAGCAGTTATCCCGGGACCGAGCAGTTCTTC. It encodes CASSYPGTEQFF.

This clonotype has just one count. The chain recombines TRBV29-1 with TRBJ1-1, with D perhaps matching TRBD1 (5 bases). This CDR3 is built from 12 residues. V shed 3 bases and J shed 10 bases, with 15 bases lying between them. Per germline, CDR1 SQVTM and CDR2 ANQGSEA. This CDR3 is CSVDRDATRAFF. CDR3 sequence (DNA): TGCAGCGTTGACAGGGATGCGACCCGAGCTTTCTTT.

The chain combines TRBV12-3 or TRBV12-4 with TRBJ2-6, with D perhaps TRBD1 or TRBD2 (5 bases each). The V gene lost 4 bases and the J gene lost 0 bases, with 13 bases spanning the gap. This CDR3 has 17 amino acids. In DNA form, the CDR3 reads TGTGCCAGCAGTTCGACCCGGGACCACTCTGGGGCCAACGTCCTGACTTTC. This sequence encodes CASSSTRDHSGANVLTF.

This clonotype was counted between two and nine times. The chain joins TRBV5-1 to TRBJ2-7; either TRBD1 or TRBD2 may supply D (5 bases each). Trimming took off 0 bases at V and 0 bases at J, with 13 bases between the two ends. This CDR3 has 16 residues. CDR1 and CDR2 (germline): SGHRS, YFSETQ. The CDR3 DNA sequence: TGCGCCAGCAGCTTGGTTACGGGGCTGAGCTCCTACGAGCAGTACTTC. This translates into CASSLVTGLSSYEQYF.

CDR3 residues: CASRLAGGRNEQYF. The CDR3 region has the DNA TGTGCCAGCCGACTAGCGGGAGGGCGTAACGAGCAGTACTTC. The V gene is TRBV27, the J gene TRBJ2-7; TRBD2 matches at 14 bases. V lost 8 bases, J lost 5 bases, and 5 bases stayed unmatched. The CDR3 is 14 residues long. Germline CDR1 and CDR2: MNHEY and SMNVEV (reference sequence).

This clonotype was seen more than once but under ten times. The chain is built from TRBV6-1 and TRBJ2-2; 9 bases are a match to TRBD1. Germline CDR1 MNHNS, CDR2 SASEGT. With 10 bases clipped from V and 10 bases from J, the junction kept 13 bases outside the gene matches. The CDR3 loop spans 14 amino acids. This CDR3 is CAILYHRGPEELFF. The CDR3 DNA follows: TGTGCCATCCTTTATCACAGGGGGCCGGAGGAGCTGTTTTTT.

The CDR3 spells CASSFLANEKLFF. The CDR3, as DNA: TGTGCCAGCAGTTTTCTGGCTAATGAAAAACTGTTTTTT. The gene calls are TRBV27 and TRBJ1-4; D gene unclear. The CDR3 contains 13 residues. V was shortened by 3 bases and J by 3 bases, with 5 bases between the two germline ends. Germline CDR1 reads MNHEY; CDR2 reads SMNVEV (reference sequence).

The CDR3 coding sequence is TGCGCCAGCCACGGGATCTCTAACACTGAAGCTTTCTTT. This encodes CASHGISNTEAFF. The V gene is TRBV5-1, the J gene TRBJ1-1; unclear D gene. CDR3 size: 13 residues. The V end lost 7 bases, the J end lost 2 bases, and 12 bases lay between the germline ends. Germline CDR1 reads SGHRS; CDR2 reads YFSETQ.

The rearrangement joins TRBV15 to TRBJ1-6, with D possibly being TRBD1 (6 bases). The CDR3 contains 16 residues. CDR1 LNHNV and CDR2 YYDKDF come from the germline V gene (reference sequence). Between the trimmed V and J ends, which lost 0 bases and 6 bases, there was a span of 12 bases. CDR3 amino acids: CATSRDLGAGNSPLHF. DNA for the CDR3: TGTGCCACCAGCAGAGATTTGGGGGCTGGTAATTCACCCCTCCACTTT.

The CDR3 sequence: CSARQGYEQYF. For the CDR3, the DNA is TGCAGTGCTAGACAGGGCTACGAGCAGTACTTC. The V call is TRBV20-1, the J call TRBJ2-7, with D perhaps TRBD1 (5 bases). Germline V lookup: CDR1 DFQATT, CDR2 SNEGSKA (reference sequence). CDR3 size: 11 residues. Trimming removed 2 bases from V and 3 bases from J, with 5 bases in between.

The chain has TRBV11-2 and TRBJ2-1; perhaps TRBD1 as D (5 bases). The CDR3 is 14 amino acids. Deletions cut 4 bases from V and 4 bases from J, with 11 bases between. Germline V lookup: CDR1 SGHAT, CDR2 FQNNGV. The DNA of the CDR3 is TGTGCCAGCAGCTCGGACAAGACTTACAATGAGCAGTTCTTC. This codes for CASSSDKTYNEQFF.

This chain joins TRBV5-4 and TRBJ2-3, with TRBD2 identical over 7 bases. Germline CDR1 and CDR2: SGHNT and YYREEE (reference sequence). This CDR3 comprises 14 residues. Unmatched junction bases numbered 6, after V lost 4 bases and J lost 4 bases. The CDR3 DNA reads TGTGCCAGCAGCCTAGGACTAGGCGCAGATACGCAGTATTTT. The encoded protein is CASSLGLGADTQYF.

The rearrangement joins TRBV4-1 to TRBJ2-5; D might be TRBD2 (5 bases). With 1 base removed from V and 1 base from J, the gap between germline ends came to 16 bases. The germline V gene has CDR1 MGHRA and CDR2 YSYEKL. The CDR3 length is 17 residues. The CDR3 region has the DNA TGCGCCAGCAGCCAAGGGGCGCGGGTTTGGGGCCAAGAGACCCAGTACTTC. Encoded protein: CASSQGARVWGQETQYF.

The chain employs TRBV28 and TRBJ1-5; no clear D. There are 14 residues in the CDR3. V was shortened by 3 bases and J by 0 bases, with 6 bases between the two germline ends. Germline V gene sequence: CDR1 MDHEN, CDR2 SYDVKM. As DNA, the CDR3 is TGTGCCAGCAGTTTTTTTCCTAGCAATCAGCCCCAGCATTTT. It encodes CASSFFPSNQPQHF.

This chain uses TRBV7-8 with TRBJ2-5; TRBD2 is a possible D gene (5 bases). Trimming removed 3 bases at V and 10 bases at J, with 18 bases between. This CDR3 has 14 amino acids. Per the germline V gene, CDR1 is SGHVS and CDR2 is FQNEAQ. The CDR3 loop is CASSFRGPQKYQYF. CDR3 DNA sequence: TGTGCCAGCAGCTTCCGGGGTCCGCAAAAATACCAGTACTTC.

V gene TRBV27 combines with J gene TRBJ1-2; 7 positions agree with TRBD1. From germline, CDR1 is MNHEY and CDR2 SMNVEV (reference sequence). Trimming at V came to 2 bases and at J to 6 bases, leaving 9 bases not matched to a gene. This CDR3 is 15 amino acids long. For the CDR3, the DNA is TGTGCCAGCAGTTTAGTAGGGGGCGTAAAGGATGGCTACACCTTC. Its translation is CASSLVGGVKDGYTF.

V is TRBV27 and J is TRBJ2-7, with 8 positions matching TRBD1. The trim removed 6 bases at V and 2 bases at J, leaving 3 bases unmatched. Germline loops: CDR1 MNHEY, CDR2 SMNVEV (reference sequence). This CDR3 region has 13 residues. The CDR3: CASRTGVAYEQYF. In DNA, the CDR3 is TGTGCCAGCAGGACAGGGGTGGCCTACGAGCAGTACTTC.